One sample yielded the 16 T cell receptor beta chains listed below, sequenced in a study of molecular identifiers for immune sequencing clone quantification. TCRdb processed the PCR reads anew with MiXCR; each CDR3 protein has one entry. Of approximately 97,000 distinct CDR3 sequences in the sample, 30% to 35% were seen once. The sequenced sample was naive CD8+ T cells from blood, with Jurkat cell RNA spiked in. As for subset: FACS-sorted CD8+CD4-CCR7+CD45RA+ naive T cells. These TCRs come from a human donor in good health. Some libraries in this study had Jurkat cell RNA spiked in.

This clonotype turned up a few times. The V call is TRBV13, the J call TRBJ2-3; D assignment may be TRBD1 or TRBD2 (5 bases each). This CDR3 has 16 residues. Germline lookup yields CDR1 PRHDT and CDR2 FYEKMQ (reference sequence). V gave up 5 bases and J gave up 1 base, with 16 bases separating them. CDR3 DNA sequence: TGTGCCAGCAGCCCTGGGGTCCTGGGGGGCACAGATACGCAGTATTTT. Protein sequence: CASSPGVLGGTDTQYF.

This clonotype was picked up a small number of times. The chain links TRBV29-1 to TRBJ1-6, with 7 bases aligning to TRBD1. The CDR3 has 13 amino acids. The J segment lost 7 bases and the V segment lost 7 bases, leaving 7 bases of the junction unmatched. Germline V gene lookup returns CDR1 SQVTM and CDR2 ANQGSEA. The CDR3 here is CSARQGENSPLHF. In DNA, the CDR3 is TGCAGCGCTCGTCAGGGGGAGAATTCACCCCTCCACTTT.

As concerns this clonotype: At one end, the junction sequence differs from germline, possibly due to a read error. Here the CDR3 DNA reads TGTGCCAGCAGCTTGTTCGGGGCCAGTGTAATCTATGGCGACACCTTC. This codes for CASSLFGASVIYGDTF. The V call is TRBV5-6, the J call TRBJ1-2; D possibly corresponds to TRBD1 (5 bases). This CDR3 is built from 16 residues. Germline lookup yields CDR1 SGHDT and CDR2 YYEEEE.

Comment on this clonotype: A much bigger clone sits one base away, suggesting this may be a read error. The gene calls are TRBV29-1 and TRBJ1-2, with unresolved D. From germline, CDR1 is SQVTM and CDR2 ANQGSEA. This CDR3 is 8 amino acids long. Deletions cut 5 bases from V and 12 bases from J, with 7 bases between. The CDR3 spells CSVSPHTF. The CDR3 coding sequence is TGCAGCGTTTCTCCTCACACCTTC.

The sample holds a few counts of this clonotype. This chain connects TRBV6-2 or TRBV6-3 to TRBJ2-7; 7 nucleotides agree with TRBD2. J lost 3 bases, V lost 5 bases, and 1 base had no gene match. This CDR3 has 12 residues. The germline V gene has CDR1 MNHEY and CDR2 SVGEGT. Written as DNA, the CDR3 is TGTGCCAGCAGTCGGGAGGACTACGAGCAGTACTTC. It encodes CASSREDYEQYF.

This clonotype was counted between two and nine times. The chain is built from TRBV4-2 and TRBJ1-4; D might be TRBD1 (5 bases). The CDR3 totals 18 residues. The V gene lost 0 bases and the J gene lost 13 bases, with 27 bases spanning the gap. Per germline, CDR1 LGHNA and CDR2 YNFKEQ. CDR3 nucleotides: TGTGCCAGCAGCCAAGATCCCCCAGGAGAGACAGCCATGAAAGGACTGTTTTTT. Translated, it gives CASSQDPPGETAMKGLFF.

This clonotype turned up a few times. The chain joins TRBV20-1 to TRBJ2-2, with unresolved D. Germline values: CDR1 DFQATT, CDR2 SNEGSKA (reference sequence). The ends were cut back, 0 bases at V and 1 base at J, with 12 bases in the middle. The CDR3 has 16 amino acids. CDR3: CSARDRWALNTGELFF. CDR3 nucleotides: TGCAGTGCTAGAGACCGGTGGGCCTTGAACACCGGGGAGCTGTTTTTT.

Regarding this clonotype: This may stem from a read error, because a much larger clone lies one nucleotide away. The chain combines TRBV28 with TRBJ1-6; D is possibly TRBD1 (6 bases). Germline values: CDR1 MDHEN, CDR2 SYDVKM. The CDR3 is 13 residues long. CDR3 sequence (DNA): TGTGCCAGCTGTTTAGAGGACAGTCTGTCCCTCCACTTT. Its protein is CASCLEDSLSLHF.

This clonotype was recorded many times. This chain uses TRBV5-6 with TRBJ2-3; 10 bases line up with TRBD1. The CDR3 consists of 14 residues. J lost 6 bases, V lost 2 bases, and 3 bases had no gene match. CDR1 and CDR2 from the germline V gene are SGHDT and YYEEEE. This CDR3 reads CASSFGTGADTQYF. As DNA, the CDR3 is TGTGCCAGCAGCTTCGGGACAGGGGCTGATACGCAGTATTTT.

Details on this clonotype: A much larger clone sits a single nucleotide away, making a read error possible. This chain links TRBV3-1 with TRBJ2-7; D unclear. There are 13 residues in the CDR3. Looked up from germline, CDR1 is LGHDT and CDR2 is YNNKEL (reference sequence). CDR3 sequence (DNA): TGTGCCAGCAGCCAAGGGGGTTCCTACGAGCAGTGCTTC. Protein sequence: CASSQGGSYEQCF.

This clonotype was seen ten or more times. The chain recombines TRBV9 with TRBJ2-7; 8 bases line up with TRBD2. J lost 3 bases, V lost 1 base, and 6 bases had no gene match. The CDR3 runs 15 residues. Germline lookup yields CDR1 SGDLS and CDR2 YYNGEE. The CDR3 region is CASSVTSGGFYEQYF. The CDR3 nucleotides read TGTGCCAGCAGCGTAACTAGCGGTGGGTTCTACGAGCAGTACTTC.

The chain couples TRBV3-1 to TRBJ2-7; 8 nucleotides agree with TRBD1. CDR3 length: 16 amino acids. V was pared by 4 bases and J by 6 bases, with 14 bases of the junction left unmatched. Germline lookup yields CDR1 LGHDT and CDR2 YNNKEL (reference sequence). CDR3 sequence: CASSPDRDRLPFEQYF. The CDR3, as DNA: TGTGCCAGCAGCCCGGACAGGGACAGGTTGCCCTTCGAGCAGTACTTC.

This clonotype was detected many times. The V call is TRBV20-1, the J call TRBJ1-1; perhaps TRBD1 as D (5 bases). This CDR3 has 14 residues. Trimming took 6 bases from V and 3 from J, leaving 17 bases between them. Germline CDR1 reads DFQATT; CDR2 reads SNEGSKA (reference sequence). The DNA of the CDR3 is TGCAGTGCCCGCACGTCCCAGGGCGACACTGAAGCTTTCTTT. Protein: CSARTSQGDTEAFF.

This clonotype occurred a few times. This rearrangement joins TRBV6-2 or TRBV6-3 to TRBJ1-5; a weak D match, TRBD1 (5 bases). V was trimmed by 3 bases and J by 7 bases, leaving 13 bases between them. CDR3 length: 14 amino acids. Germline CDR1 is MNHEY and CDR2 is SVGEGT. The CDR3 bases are TGTGCCAGCAGTTATTTCGCAGGGTACCAGCCCCAGCATTTT. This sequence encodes CASSYFAGYQPQHF.

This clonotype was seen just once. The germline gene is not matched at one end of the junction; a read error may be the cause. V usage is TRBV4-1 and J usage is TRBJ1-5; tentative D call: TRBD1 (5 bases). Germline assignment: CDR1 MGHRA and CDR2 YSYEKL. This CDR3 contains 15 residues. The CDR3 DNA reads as TGCGCCAGCAGCCAAGAATGGGGCATCGGTCAGCCCCAGCAATTT. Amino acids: CASSQEWGIGQPQQF.

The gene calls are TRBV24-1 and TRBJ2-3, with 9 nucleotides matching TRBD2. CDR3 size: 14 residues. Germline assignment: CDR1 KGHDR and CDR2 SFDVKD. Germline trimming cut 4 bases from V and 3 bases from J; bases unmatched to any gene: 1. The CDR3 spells CATSDSGGTDTQYF. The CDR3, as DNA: TGTGCCACCAGTGACAGCGGGGGGACAGATACGCAGTATTTT.